These T cell receptor beta chains were read from a single sample in a study of cytomegalovirus exposure and HLA in healthy donors. Method: immunoSEQ multiplex PCR; TCRdb's copy keeps in-frame clones and lacks some. The table shows 150,000 to 200,000 clones, with roughly 72% occurring only once. The material sequenced was PBMCs. Receptor source: a woman aged 30 to 39 in good health and CMV-seropositive. CDR3s include the opening cysteine and the closing phenylalanine or tryptophan. A D gene is named only where the DNA matches it firmly. Clone size is given for some rows only: seen once, a few or many times, or a class if the clone is expanded.

j_call: TRBJ1-1
d_call: TRBD1
clone_size: NA
v_call: TRBV7-2
cdr3_aa: CASSFTRGDTEAFF
cdr3_nt: TGTGCCAGCAGCTTTACCAGGGGGGACACTGAAGCTTTCTTT

j_call: TRBJ2-5
d_call: TRBD1
clone_size: NA
v_call: TRBV6-9
cdr3_aa: CASSLDRDQETQYF
cdr3_nt: TGTGCCAGCAGCCTGGACAGGGACCAAGAGACCCAGTACTTC

j_call: TRBJ2-7
d_call: TRBD1
clone_size: NA
v_call: TRBV4-3
cdr3_aa: CASSQDLQDRGYEQYF
cdr3_nt: TGCGCCAGCAGCCAAGATTTACAGGACAGGGGGTACGAGCAGTACTTC

j_call: TRBJ1-5
d_call: NA
clone_size: NA
v_call: TRBV6-1
cdr3_aa: CASSEAAGVYQPQHF
cdr3_nt: TGTGCCAGCAGTGAGGCGGCAGGGGTTTATCAGCCCCAGCATTTT

j_call: TRBJ2-2
d_call: TRBD2
clone_size: NA
v_call: TRBV2
cdr3_aa: CASSEIGSGGAGELFF
cdr3_nt: TGTGCCAGCAGTGAAATAGGTAGCGGGGGGGCCGGGGAGCTGTTTTTT

j_call: TRBJ1-3
d_call: NA
clone_size: NA
v_call: TRBV7-8
cdr3_aa: CASSLQSQGGNTIYF
cdr3_nt: TGTGCCAGCAGCTTACAATCACAGGGTGGAAACACCATATATTTT

j_call: TRBJ1-2
d_call: NA
clone_size: NA
v_call: TRBV19
cdr3_aa: CASNGGYGYTF
cdr3_nt: TGTGCCAGTAACGGAGGCTATGGCTACACCTTC

j_call: TRBJ1-4
d_call: TRBD1
clone_size: NA
v_call: TRBV5-1
cdr3_aa: CASSSGQGLEKLFF
cdr3_nt: TGCGCCAGCAGCTCGGGACAGGGGTTGGAAAAACTGTTTTTT

j_call: TRBJ1-1
d_call: TRBD1
clone_size: NA
v_call: TRBV14
cdr3_aa: CASSRRTGMNTEAFF
cdr3_nt: TGTGCCAGCAGCCGTCGGACAGGGATGAACACTGAAGCTTTCTTT

j_call: TRBJ2-7
d_call: TRBD1
clone_size: NA
v_call: TRBV27
cdr3_aa: CASSLHGTAPAYEQYF
cdr3_nt: TGTGCCAGCAGTCTCCACGGGACAGCTCCTGCCTACGAGCAGTACTTC

j_call: TRBJ2-1
d_call: TRBD2
clone_size: NA
v_call: TRBV27
cdr3_aa: CASSLSREGYNEQFF
cdr3_nt: TGTGCCAGCAGTTTATCACGGGAGGGCTACAATGAGCAGTTCTTC

j_call: TRBJ1-1
d_call: NA
clone_size: NA
v_call: TRBV18
cdr3_aa: CASSQAGSMNTEAFF
cdr3_nt: TGTGCCAGCTCACAAGCAGGGTCGATGAACACTGAAGCTTTCTTT

j_call: TRBJ1-1
d_call: NA
clone_size: NA
v_call: TRBV5-1
cdr3_aa: CASSLGTANTEAFF
cdr3_nt: TGCGCCAGCAGCTTGGGGACAGCGAACACTGAAGCTTTCTTT

j_call: TRBJ1-2
d_call: NA
clone_size: once
v_call: TRBV27
cdr3_aa: CASSSQGYSGYTF
cdr3_nt: TGTGCCAGCAGTTCCCAGGGTTACAGTGGCTACACCTTC

j_call: TRBJ1-2
d_call: NA
clone_size: NA
v_call: TRBV28
cdr3_aa: CASSPEVGYTF
cdr3_nt: TGTGCCAGCAGTCCTGAGGTTGGCTACACCTTC

j_call: TRBJ1-2
d_call: NA
clone_size: few
v_call: TRBV6-1
cdr3_aa: CASSEALTGSYGYTF
cdr3_nt: TGTGCCAGCAGTGAAGCGCTAACAGGGAGTTATGGCTACACCTTC

j_call: TRBJ1-1
d_call: TRBD1
clone_size: NA
v_call: TRBV6-6
cdr3_aa: CASSQQGAGTEAFF
cdr3_nt: TGTGCCAGCAGTCAACAGGGGGCTGGCACTGAAGCTTTCTTT

j_call: TRBJ2-2
d_call: NA
clone_size: once
v_call: TRBV6-1
cdr3_aa: CASSEQKGAGELFF
cdr3_nt: TGTGCCAGCAGTGAACAGAAAGGGGCCGGGGAGCTGTTTTTT

j_call: TRBJ2-3
d_call: TRBD2
clone_size: NA
v_call: TRBV6-5
cdr3_aa: CASRTPGGRTDTQYF
cdr3_nt: TGTGCCAGCCGAACTCCGGGGGGACGCACAGATACGCAGTATTTT

j_call: TRBJ2-1
d_call: NA
clone_size: NA
v_call: TRBV27
cdr3_aa: CASREGAALGYNEQFF
cdr3_nt: TGTGCCAGCCGGGAGGGGGCGGCGTTAGGGTACAATGAGCAGTTCTTC

j_call: TRBJ2-3
d_call: TRBD2
clone_size: NA
v_call: TRBV7-9
cdr3_aa: CASSSGLAGATDTQYF
cdr3_nt: TGTGCCAGCAGCTCCGGACTAGCGGGGGCCACAGATACGCAGTATTTT

j_call: TRBJ1-1
d_call: NA
clone_size: NA
v_call: TRBV14
cdr3_aa: CASIYAVTEAFF
cdr3_nt: TGTGCCAGCATCTACGCCGTTACGGAGGCTTTCTTT

j_call: TRBJ2-2
d_call: TRBD1
clone_size: NA
v_call: TRBV30
cdr3_aa: CAWSYGTAGELFF
cdr3_nt: TGTGCCTGGAGTTACGGGACAGCCGGGGAGCTGTTTTTT

j_call: TRBJ2-5
d_call: TRBD2
clone_size: once
v_call: TRBV14
cdr3_aa: CASSQELAGQETQYF
cdr3_nt: TGTGCCAGCAGCCAAGAACTAGCGGGTCAAGAGACCCAGTACTTC

j_call: TRBJ2-1
d_call: TRBD2
clone_size: NA
v_call: TRBV5-5
cdr3_aa: CASSLRLAGGPNEQFF
cdr3_nt: TGTGCCAGCAGCTTGCGTTTAGCGGGGGGTCCCAATGAGCAGTTCTTC

j_call: TRBJ2-1
d_call: NA
clone_size: NA
v_call: TRBV27
cdr3_aa: CASSLVAGQGGEQFF
cdr3_nt: TGTGCCAGCAGTTTAGTAGCGGGCCAAGGGGGGGAGCAGTTCTTC

j_call: TRBJ1-5
d_call: TRBD1
clone_size: NA
v_call: TRBV5-8
cdr3_aa: CASSWGQVSNQPQHF
cdr3_nt: TGTGCCAGCAGCTGGGGACAGGTTAGCAATCAGCCCCAGCATTTT

j_call: TRBJ1-2
d_call: NA
clone_size: NA
v_call: TRBV5-1
cdr3_aa: CASSLSPEGGYTF
cdr3_nt: TGCGCCAGCAGCTTGTCTCCAGAGGGTGGCTACACCTTC

j_call: TRBJ1-5
d_call: NA
clone_size: NA
v_call: TRBV9
cdr3_aa: CASSRGQGNQPQHF
cdr3_nt: TGTGCCAGCAGCAGAGGGCAAGGCAATCAGCCCCAGCATTTT

j_call: TRBJ1-1
d_call: TRBD1
clone_size: NA
v_call: TRBV28
cdr3_aa: CASSSQGAIGGTLF
cdr3_nt: TGTGCCAGCAGTTCGCAGGGGGCGATCGGGGGGACGCTCTTT

j_call: TRBJ1-1
d_call: NA
clone_size: NA
v_call: TRBV5-4
cdr3_aa: CASSLEGGILNTEAFF
cdr3_nt: TGTGCCAGCAGCTTAGAGGGTGGGATTCTGAACACTGAAGCTTTCTTT

j_call: TRBJ2-1
d_call: TRBD1
clone_size: NA
v_call: TRBV4-1
cdr3_aa: CASSHGTAESYNEQFF
cdr3_nt: TGCGCCAGCAGCCACGGGACAGCCGAATCCTACAATGAGCAGTTCTTC

j_call: TRBJ1-2
d_call: NA
clone_size: NA
v_call: TRBV19
cdr3_aa: CASSIEGGGYTF
cdr3_nt: TGTGCCAGTAGTATAGAGGGAGGTGGCTACACCTTC

j_call: TRBJ2-2
d_call: NA
clone_size: NA
v_call: TRBV30
cdr3_aa: CAWSVGSFTGELFF
cdr3_nt: TGTGCCTGGAGTGTGGGCAGTTTCACCGGGGAGCTGTTTTTT

j_call: TRBJ2-3
d_call: NA
clone_size: NA
v_call: TRBV7-2
cdr3_aa: CASSFSPTDTQYF
cdr3_nt: TGTGCCAGCAGCTTCTCTCCCACAGATACGCAGTATTTT

j_call: TRBJ1-5
d_call: NA
clone_size: NA
v_call: TRBV27
cdr3_aa: CASSFRGNQPQHF
cdr3_nt: TGTGCCAGCAGTTTTAGGGGGAATCAGCCCCAGCATTTT

j_call: TRBJ1-1
d_call: NA
clone_size: NA
v_call: TRBV14
cdr3_aa: CASSRDAGFGAFF
cdr3_nt: TGTGCCAGCAGTCGGGATGCGGGCTTCGGGGCTTTCTTT

j_call: TRBJ2-4
d_call: TRBD1
clone_size: NA
v_call: TRBV7-2
cdr3_aa: CASNIQGALDIQYF
cdr3_nt: TGTGCCAGCAATATCCAGGGGGCCCTGGACATTCAGTACTTC

j_call: TRBJ2-7
d_call: NA
clone_size: NA
v_call: TRBV27
cdr3_aa: CASSQGVVREQYF
cdr3_nt: TGTGCCAGCAGTCAAGGGGTCGTAAGGGAGCAGTACTTC

j_call: TRBJ1-1
d_call: TRBD1
clone_size: NA
v_call: TRBV11-2
cdr3_aa: CASSLATGIITEAFF
cdr3_nt: TGTGCCAGCAGCTTAGCGACAGGGATAATCACTGAAGCTTTCTTT